One sample yielded the 24 T cell receptor beta chains listed below, sequenced in a study of early T cells in non-severe SARS-CoV-2 infection. TCRdb reanalysed the 5' RACE reads using MiXCR and keeps one entry per CDR3 protein. The sample has roughly 88,000 distinct CDR3 sequences, 14% seen once. Sequenced: whole blood. These receptors all come from an adult who was a healthcare worker with PCR-confirmed SARS-CoV-2 infection or an uninfected control (not recorded which).

This clonotype was picked up a small number of times. The chain carries TRBV11-2 and TRBJ1-1, with 7 positions matching TRBD1. This CDR3 contains 13 residues. Germline CDR1 SGHAT, CDR2 FQNNGV. J lost 7 bases, V lost 5 bases, and 7 bases had no gene match. In DNA, the CDR3 is TGTGCCAGCAGCCTTTCCGGGACAGATGAAGCTTTCTTT. As protein: CASSLSGTDEAFF.

The genes are TRBV20-1 and TRBJ2-1; D is undetermined. Trimming cost V 6 bases and J 4 bases, with 4 bases left between them. The CDR3 consists of 10 residues. Per the germline V gene, CDR1 is DFQATT and CDR2 is SNEGSKA (reference sequence). The CDR3 DNA is TGCAGTGCCCCTTACAATGAGCAGTTCTTC. Amino acids: CSAPYNEQFF.

This clonotype was picked up a small number of times. The chain employs TRBV6-1 and TRBJ2-1; 13 bases are a match to TRBD2. J gave up 7 bases and V 4 bases, and 4 bases lay outside the gene matches. Looked up from germline, CDR1 is MNHNS and CDR2 is SASEGT. This CDR3 region has 15 residues. CDR3 residues: CASSGGLAGVNEQFF. In DNA form, the CDR3 reads TGTGCCAGCAGTGGAGGACTAGCGGGAGTAAATGAGCAGTTCTTC.

This clonotype was counted ten times or more. This chain connects TRBV3-1 to TRBJ2-2, with 7 bases matching TRBD1. With V trimmed by 4 bases and J by 4 bases, 3 bases remained unmatched. The CDR3 has 14 residues. Germline CDR1 is LGHDT and CDR2 is YNNKEL (reference sequence). The CDR3 loop is CASSPTGTTGELFF. As DNA, the CDR3 is TGTGCCAGCAGCCCGACAGGGACCACCGGGGAGCTGTTTTTT.

This clonotype was seen more than once but under ten times. V usage is TRBV7-9 and J usage is TRBJ1-5, with unresolved D. This CDR3 contains 12 residues. Germline CDR1 and CDR2: SEHNR and FQNEAQ (reference sequence). Between the trimmed V and J ends, which lost 3 bases and 7 bases, there was a span of 7 bases. The CDR3 is CASSFGVQPQHF. CDR3 bases: TGTGCCAGCAGCTTTGGGGTCCAGCCCCAGCATTTT. Using reference TRBV7-9 and TRBJ1-5 for the parts outside the CDR3, the full variable domain is DTGVSQNPRHKITKRGQNVTFRCDPISEHNRLYWYRQTLGQGPEFLTYFQNEAQLEKSRLLSDRFSAERPKGSFSTLEIQRTEQGDSAMYLCASSFGVQPQHFGDGTRLSIL.

The genes are TRBV7-2 and TRBJ1-6, with a possible D match to TRBD1 (5 bases). The V and J ends lost 1 base and 5 bases respectively, with 12 bases between them. The CDR3 spans 16 residues. Germline CDR1 reads SGHTA; CDR2 reads FQGNSA. The CDR3 DNA sequence: TGTGCCAGCAGCTTAGTCGGTGACAGCAATAATTCACCCCTCCACTTT. It yields the protein CASSLVGDSNNSPLHF.

The chain couples TRBV29-1 to TRBJ2-2; D is possibly TRBD1 or TRBD2 (6 bases each). The V gene lost 0 bases and the J gene lost 0 bases, with 11 bases spanning the gap. This CDR3 has 16 residues. Germline V CDR1 and CDR2: SQVTM, ANQGSEA. This CDR3 is CSVEDRGQPNTGELFF. The DNA for the CDR3 is TGCAGCGTTGAAGATCGGGGGCAGCCGAACACCGGGGAGCTGTTTTTT.

This clonotype turned up a few times. The chain links TRBV28 to TRBJ2-1, with 8 bases fitting TRBD2. The V gene end was trimmed by 1 base and the J gene end by 3 bases; junction bases not matched to a gene: 8. The CDR3 loop spans 17 amino acids. Germline V gives CDR1 MDHEN, CDR2 SYDVKM. Here the CDR3 DNA reads TGTGCCAGCAGTTTATTAGCCCAAGCGGGGGACTACAATGAGCAGTTCTTC. This codes for CASSLLAQAGDYNEQFF.

This clonotype was seen a single time. The chain links TRBV29-1 to TRBJ2-7, with unresolved D. Per the germline V gene, CDR1 is SQVTM and CDR2 is ANQGSEA. This CDR3 spans 11 amino acids. Trimming stripped 4 bases from V and 6 bases from J, with 10 bases between. The CDR3 region has the DNA TGCAGCGTTGCGTCTTACGGCGAGCAGTACTTC. Translating it yields CSVASYGEQYF.

The sample holds a few counts of this clonotype. The V gene is TRBV29-1, the J gene TRBJ1-2, with D maybe TRBD1 (6 bases). The germline V gene encodes CDR1 SQVTM and CDR2 ANQGSEA. This CDR3 has 10 amino acids. V was clipped by 4 bases and J by 6 bases, with 6 bases between them. CDR3 loop: CSVAGDGYTF. The CDR3 bases are TGCAGCGTTGCAGGGGATGGCTACACCTTC.

This clonotype has a count of ten or more. The CDR3: CASRATGDQPQHF. DNA for the CDR3: TGTGCCAGCAGGGCAACAGGGGATCAGCCCCAGCATTTT. The rearrangement links TRBV28 to TRBJ1-5; TRBD1 agrees at 7 bases. The CDR3 runs to 13 residues. After removal of 6 bases from V and 5 bases from J, the junction contained 4 bases not matched to a gene. The germline CDR1 and CDR2 sequences are MDHEN and SYDVKM.

This clonotype was observed at least ten times. The V gene is TRBV27, the J gene TRBJ1-1; tentative D call: TRBD1 (6 bases). Deletions cut 0 bases from V and 6 bases from J, with 8 bases between. CDR1 and CDR2 (germline): MNHEY, SMNVEV (reference sequence). This CDR3 has 13 amino acids. CDR3 coding DNA: TGTGCCAGCAGTTTATCACAGGGTGCTGAAGCTTTCTTT. Protein: CASSLSQGAEAFF.

There are a few counts of this clonotype. V usage is TRBV9 and J usage is TRBJ2-7; 7 nucleotides match TRBD1. The CDR3 is 14 amino acids. The trim removed 0 bases at V and 3 bases at J, leaving 3 bases unmatched. Germline-derived CDR1 and CDR2 are SGDLS and YYNGEE. The CDR3 is CASSVEPGGYEQYF. Here the CDR3 DNA reads TGTGCCAGCAGCGTAGAGCCAGGGGGCTACGAGCAGTACTTC.

This clonotype was recorded a few times. The chain employs TRBV5-1 and TRBJ2-6; D not certain. V was pared by 3 bases and J by 2 bases, with 12 bases between. CDR1 is SGHRS, CDR2 YFSETQ, per germline. The CDR3 is 16 residues long. CDR3 sequence (DNA): TGCGCCAGCAGCTCCTCCAGTAGGCCTGGGGCCAACGTCCTGACTTTC. Translating it yields CASSSSSRPGANVLTF.

This clonotype has a count of ten or more. This chain links TRBV7-8 with TRBJ1-1, with D possibly matching TRBD1 (6 bases). Trimming removed 4 bases at V and 0 bases at J, with 15 bases between. Per germline, CDR1 SGHVS and CDR2 FQNEAQ. The length of the CDR3 is 16 residues. The CDR3 DNA is TGTGCCAGCAGCTCCGGACAGATTATGATGAACACTGAAGCTTTCTTT. Residues: CASSSGQIMMNTEAFF.

The rearrangement joins TRBV6-5 to TRBJ1-6, with TRBD1 as a possible D gene (5 bases). Trimming took 2 bases from V and 7 from J, leaving 9 bases between them. CDR1 is MNHEY, CDR2 SVGAGI, per germline. CDR3 length equals 14 residues. Here the CDR3 DNA reads TGTGCCAGCAGTTACGGGGGTAACAATTCACCCCTCCACTTT. Translation: CASSYGGNNSPLHF.

The V and J genes are TRBV25-1 and TRBJ2-3, with D perhaps given as TRBD1 or TRBD2 (6 bases each). This CDR3 has 15 amino acids. The V end was cut by 3 bases, the J end by 4 bases, with 14 bases between. Germline V lookup: CDR1 MGHDK, CDR2 SYGVNS. The chain's CDR3 is CASSDVGGSADTQYF. Here the CDR3 DNA reads TGTGCCAGCAGTGATGTCGGGGGCAGCGCAGATACGCAGTATTTT.

This clonotype has just a few counts. The chain joins TRBV5-6 to TRBJ2-2, with D perhaps TRBD1 (6 bases). This CDR3 spans 17 amino acids. CDR1 and CDR2 from the germline V gene are SGHDT and YYEEEE. The germline V and J ends were trimmed by 2 bases and 0 bases, with 14 bases remaining between them. CDR3 bases: TGTGCCAGCAGCTTTGTTACCGGGACACCGAACACCGGGGAGCTGTTTTTT. Protein sequence: CASSFVTGTPNTGELFF.

This clonotype occurred a few times. This sequence joins TRBV4-3 and TRBJ2-2; D is ambiguous. CDR3 length equals 15 residues. The germline V gene encodes CDR1 LGHNA and CDR2 YSLEER. The germline V and J ends were trimmed by 1 base and 4 bases, with 10 bases remaining between them. The CDR3 nucleotides read TGCGCCAGCAGCCAAGCCCCAACGGTCACCGGGGAGCTGTTTTTT. It specifies CASSQAPTVTGELFF.

This clonotype turned up a few times. The V and J genes are TRBV5-1 and TRBJ1-6; D remains unclear. Trimming pared 4 bases from V and 8 bases from J, leaving 10 bases between. The CDR3 contains 13 residues. The germline V gene has CDR1 SGHRS and CDR2 YFSETQ. As DNA, the CDR3 is TGCGCCAGCAGCGCCCAGGCGGATTCACCCCTCCACTTT. Translating gives CASSAQADSPLHF. Supplemented by reference TRBV5-1 and TRBJ1-6, the full variable domain reads KAGVTQTPRYLIKTRGQQVTLSCSPISGHRSVSWYQQTPGQGLQFLFEYFSETQRNKGNFPGRFSGRQFSNSRSEMNVSTLELGDSALYLCASSAQADSPLHFGNGTRLTVT.

This clonotype has a count of ten or more. The chain uses TRBV6-6 and TRBJ1-4; the match to TRBD1 covers 8 bases. With V trimmed by 2 bases and J by 8 bases, 7 bases remained unmatched. CDR1 and CDR2 from the germline V gene are MNHNY and SVGAGI (reference sequence). The CDR3 loop spans 15 amino acids. The chain's CDR3 is CASSYRQGALEKLFF. The CDR3 DNA reads as TGTGCCAGCAGTTACCGTCAGGGGGCTTTGGAAAAACTGTTTTTT.

The genes are TRBV27 and TRBJ2-5; tentative D call: TRBD1 (6 bases). Germline V lookup: CDR1 MNHEY, CDR2 SMNVEV (reference sequence). The V end lost 5 bases, the J end lost 1 base, and 14 bases lay between the germline ends. CDR3 size: 15 residues. As DNA, the CDR3 is TGTGCCAGCAGTCCCCACAGGGAAACCCAAGAGACCCAGTACTTC. This codes for CASSPHRETQETQYF.

The genes are TRBV7-2 and TRBJ2-3, with 8 bases matching TRBD1. V dropped 5 bases and J dropped 4; count of bases not matched to a gene: 11. The CDR3 has 16 amino acids. Germline CDR1 SGHTA, CDR2 FQGNSA. The CDR3 DNA follows: TGTGCCAGCAGCCGCATCTCCGGACAGGGTCCAGATACGCAGTATTTT. It translates to CASSRISGQGPDTQYF. Filled out from reference TRBV7-2 and TRBJ2-3, the complete variable domain reads GAGVSQSPSNKVTEKGKDVELRCDPISGHTALYWYRQSLGQGLEFLIYFQGNSAPDKSGLPSDRFSAERTGGSVSTLTIQRTQQEDSAVYLCASSRISGQGPDTQYFGPGTRLTVL.

This clonotype was counted many times. This chain connects TRBV4-1 to TRBJ1-1; D is ambiguous. V was trimmed by 8 bases and J by 0 bases, leaving 13 bases between them. The CDR3 consists of 14 residues. CDR1 is MGHRA, CDR2 YSYEKL, per germline. The CDR3 DNA sequence: TGCGCCAGCCATAAGACACTCATGAACACTGAAGCTTTCTTT. As protein: CASHKTLMNTEAFF.